Presented here are 23 T cell receptor beta chains from one specimen sequenced in a study of blood T cell repertoires in COVID-19. This table comes from immunoSEQ multiplex PCR, and its TCRdb copy is limited to in-frame clones, with some not included. The sample yields 150,000 to 200,000 clones, over 75% seen once. The sample taken for sequencing was PBMCs or T cells enriched from blood (not recorded which). The receptors shown here come from a man aged 50 to 59 who had recovered from COVID-19.

The J gene is TRBJ1-1, the V gene TRBV3-1 (or the pseudogene TRBV3-2); D is possibly TRBD1 (6 bases). Germline CDR1 LGHDT, CDR2 YNNKEL (reference sequence). This CDR3 comprises 15 residues. Trimming removed 4 bases at V and 6 bases at J, with 18 bases between. CDR3 protein: CASSPGRGGPPEAFF. CDR3 nucleotide sequence: TGTGCCAGCAGCCCGGGGCGGGGGGGCCCCCCTGAAGCTTTCTTT.

The chain recombines TRBV6-1 with TRBJ1-4, with 7 positions matching TRBD1. The CDR3 covers 17 residues. With V trimmed by 1 base and J by 0 bases, 5 bases remained unmatched. Germline V gene lookup returns CDR1 MNHNS and CDR2 SASEGT. The CDR3, as DNA: TGTGCCAGCAGTGAAGGGACAGGATTTGCAACTAATGAAAAACTGTTTTTT. Translating gives CASSEGTGFATNEKLFF.

This chain joins TRBV3-1 (or the pseudogene TRBV3-2) and TRBJ2-7; 7 bases agree with TRBD2. V lost 4 bases, J lost 0 bases, and 6 bases stayed unmatched. The CDR3 is made up of 15 amino acids. The germline CDR1 and CDR2 sequences are LGHDT and YNNKEL (reference sequence). CDR3 sequence: CASSRTSASSYEQYF. The CDR3 DNA is TGTGCCAGCAGCCGAACTAGCGCGAGCTCCTACGAGCAGTACTTC.

This clone was seen once. This chain joins TRBV12-3 or TRBV12-4 and TRBJ2-5; 10 positions match TRBD1. The J segment lost 5 bases and the V segment lost 6 bases, leaving 0 bases of the junction unmatched. The CDR3 contains 12 residues. The CDR3, as DNA: TGTGCCAGCAGGGGACAGGGGGAGACCCAGTACTTC. It translates to CASRGQGETQYF.

This clone was counted a few times. The chain couples TRBV12-5 to TRBJ2-7, with D perhaps matching TRBD2 (6 bases). The CDR3 contains 14 residues. In germline, CDR1 is LGHNT, CDR2 FRNRAP. Trimming stripped 5 bases from V and 6 bases from J, with 17 bases between. CDR3 sequence: CASGPGTRGSEQYF. The CDR3, as DNA: TGTGCTAGTGGTCCCGGGACTCGGGGGTCCGAGCAGTACTTC. Complete variable domain (other parts from reference TRBV12-5 and TRBJ2-7): DARVTQTPRHKVTEMGQEVTMRCQPILGHNTVFWYRQTMMQGLELLAYFRNRAPLDDSGMPKDRFSAEMPDATLATLKIQPSEPRDSAVYFCASGPGTRGSEQYFGPGTRLTVT.

This chain links TRBV18 with TRBJ1-4; TRBD1 is a possible D gene (5 bases). Trimming shortened V by 0 bases and J by 0 bases, and 8 bases separated the two germline ends. Germline CDR1 is KGHSH and CDR2 is LQKENI. The CDR3 is made up of 16 amino acids. The CDR3 DNA reads TGTGCCAGCTCACCACCGGACAATCCAACTAATGAAAAACTGTTTTTT. As protein: CASSPPDNPTNEKLFF.

This clone was picked up a small number of times. The genes are TRBV10-3 and TRBJ2-2, with 7 bases aligning to TRBD2. V trimming: 5 bases; J trimming: 0 bases; junction bases outside the gene matches: 0. The germline V gene has CDR1 ENHRY and CDR2 SYGVKD. The length of the CDR3 is 14 residues. The CDR3 loop reads CAISRGANTGELFF. The CDR3 DNA reads TGTGCCATCAGTCGGGGGGCGAACACCGGGGAGCTGTTTTTT.

This chain joins TRBV28 and TRBJ1-2; D is perhaps TRBD1 (6 bases). V was shortened by 1 base and J by 6 bases, with 15 bases between the two germline ends. The CDR3 extends over 15 amino acids. Germline V CDR1 and CDR2: MDHEN, SYDVKM. In nucleotides, the CDR3 is TGTGCCAGCAGTTTATTAGATGTAGGGGGTGATGGCTACACCTTC. It specifies CASSLLDVGGDGYTF.

This sequence joins TRBV4-1 and TRBJ2-3; 12 bases are shared with TRBD2. The germline V gene has CDR1 MGHRA and CDR2 YSYEKL. J gave up 2 bases and V 5 bases, and 8 bases lay outside the gene matches. The CDR3 runs 17 residues. CDR3 coding DNA: TGCGCCAGCAGCTACGGACTAGCGGGACAAGCCACAGATACGCAGTATTTT. It specifies CASSYGLAGQATDTQYF.

Here the CDR3 reads CASSEGTSGGIEQFF. CDR3 in DNA: TGTGCCAGCAGTGAGGGGACTAGCGGGGGTATTGAGCAGTTCTTC. The gene calls are TRBV2 and TRBJ2-1; 14 bases match TRBD2. The CDR3 spans 15 residues. Germline CDR1 and CDR2: SNHLY and FYNNEI. Trimming removed 3 bases from V and 9 bases from J; junction bases left unmatched: 4.

The chain joins TRBV19 to TRBJ1-5; D gene uncertain. The CDR3 length is 11 residues. Germline V gene lookup returns CDR1 LNHDA and CDR2 SQIVND (reference sequence). V was cut by 5 bases and J by 5 bases, with 4 bases left in between. CDR3 loop: CASSSDQPQHF. For the CDR3, the DNA is TGTGCCAGTAGTTCCGATCAGCCCCAGCATTTT.

V is TRBV5-1 and J is TRBJ2-3; the match to TRBD2 covers 14 bases. Germline CDR1 is SGHRS and CDR2 is YFSETQ. V was clipped by 1 base and J by 2 bases; unmatched bases: 6. The CDR3 totals 18 residues. The CDR3 protein is CASSLQGLAGGVTDTQYF. DNA of the CDR3: TGCGCCAGCAGCTTGCAAGGACTAGCGGGAGGAGTCACAGATACGCAGTATTTT.

The V and J genes are TRBV9 and TRBJ2-5, with D perhaps matching TRBD1 (6 bases). The CDR3 sequence is 15 residues long. Looked up from germline, CDR1 is SGDLS and CDR2 is YYNGEE. Trimming removed 0 bases at V and 0 bases at J, with 9 bases between. The CDR3, as DNA: TGTGCCAGCAGCGTAGAGGGGGAAGACCAAGAGACCCAGTACTTC. Protein sequence: CASSVEGEDQETQYF.

This chain uses TRBV28 with TRBJ2-3, with unresolved D. V was pared by 7 bases and J by 2 bases, with 7 bases between. CDR3 length: 12 residues. Germline V CDR1 and CDR2: MDHEN, SYDVKM. Here the CDR3 reads CASTDFTDTQYF. The CDR3 coding sequence is TGTGCCAGCACCGACTTCACAGATACGCAGTATTTT.

The rearrangement links TRBV16 to TRBJ1-4; tentative D call: TRBD1 (5 bases). V dropped 4 bases and J dropped 6 bases, with 9 bases sitting between them. The germline V gene encodes CDR1 KGHSY and CDR2 FQNENV. This CDR3 is 13 amino acids long. DNA of the CDR3: TGTGCCAGCAGCCCGGGAGGGGATGAAAAACTGTTTTTT. Protein: CASSPGGDEKLFF.

V and J are TRBV5-1 and TRBJ2-7; 7 bases fit TRBD2. The CDR3 is 15 residues long. CDR1 and CDR2 from the germline V gene are SGHRS and YFSETQ. J gave up 4 bases and V 1 base, and 8 bases lay outside the gene matches. The CDR3 protein is CASSLSSSGSYEQYF. DNA of the CDR3: TGCGCCAGCAGCTTGAGCTCTAGCGGCTCATACGAGCAGTACTTC.

This chain links TRBV18 with TRBJ1-1, with TRBD1 matching 9 bases. The CDR3 sequence is 17 residues long. Per germline, CDR1 KGHSH and CDR2 LQKENI. V shed 2 bases and J 1 base; nucleotides not matched to a gene: 8. As DNA, the CDR3 is TGTGCCAGCTCACCAGGACAGGGGCCCCGCGGGAACACTGAAGCTTTCTTT. The encoded protein is CASSPGQGPRGNTEAFF.

This chain uses TRBV2 with TRBJ2-7; TRBD1 matches at 8 bases. The ends lost 4 bases at V and 4 bases at J; junction bases unmatched: 9. CDR1 SNHLY and CDR2 FYNNEI come from the germline V gene. The CDR3 is 15 residues long. This chain's CDR3 is CASSVGAGGVYEQYF. The CDR3 nucleotides read TGTGCCAGCAGTGTAGGGGCAGGGGGCGTTTACGAGCAGTACTTC.

This clone has more than one count but fewer than ten. The V call is TRBV28, the J call TRBJ1-2; 7 bases map to TRBD1. Per the germline V gene, CDR1 is MDHEN and CDR2 is SYDVKM. After removal of 3 bases from V and 6 bases from J, the junction contained 10 bases not matched to a gene. The CDR3 extends over 15 amino acids. CDR3 sequence (DNA): TGTGCCAGCAGTTTCCGGAGGGGGCGTACGGATGGCTACACCTTC. This gives the protein CASSFRRGRTDGYTF.

This clone has only one observation. The rearrangement links TRBV5-4 to TRBJ1-2; 8 bases are a match to TRBD1. The germline CDR1 and CDR2 sequences are SGHNT and YYREEE (reference sequence). With V trimmed by 4 bases and J by 8 bases, 13 bases remained unmatched. CDR3 length: 15 amino acids. The CDR3 loop is CASSGTVDRGGGYTF. Here the CDR3 DNA reads TGTGCCAGCAGCGGAACCGTAGACAGGGGTGGCGGCTACACCTTC.

This sequence joins TRBV16 and TRBJ2-7, with D possibly TRBD2 on 6 matching bases. Looked up from germline, CDR1 is KGHSY and CDR2 is FQNENV. The CDR3 length is 14 residues. The V gene lost 5 bases and the J gene lost 0 bases, with 11 bases spanning the gap. The CDR3 DNA reads as TGTGCCAGCAGCGAGAGACTAGACTCCTACGAGCAGTACTTC. Amino acid sequence: CASSERLDSYEQYF.

V gene TRBV7-7 combines with J gene TRBJ2-3; 9 bases are a match to TRBD1. The CDR3 has 14 amino acids. The germline V gene encodes CDR1 SSHAT and CDR2 FNYEAQ (reference sequence). V lost 5 bases to trimming and J lost 4 bases; unmatched junction nucleotides: 4. Here the CDR3 DNA reads TGTGCCAGCAGCGTTACAGGGGGCTCAGATACGCAGTATTTT. Protein sequence: CASSVTGGSDTQYF.

J is TRBJ2-1 and V is TRBV6-5; perhaps TRBD2 as D (5 bases). V was clipped by 6 bases and J by 4 bases, with 13 bases between them. The germline CDR1 and CDR2 sequences are MNHEY and SVGAGI. The CDR3 contains 14 residues. CDR3 nucleotide sequence: TGTGCCAGCAGCCCCGGGAACCTTTACAATGAGCAGTTCTTC. Translation gives CASSPGNLYNEQFF.